This TCR beta chain was identified during a study of CD8+ T cells in alopecia areata (dated 2018 in TCRdb). The study in broad terms: Treated patients were enrolled in an open-label pilot trial of oral tofacitinib at 5 to 10 mg twice daily for moderate-to-severe alopecia areata. Tofacitinib was administered for 6 to 18 months, and 6 months of follow-up off drug were then conducted to assess delayed response and recurrence. In both human patients and the C3H/HeJ mouse model, the study applied high-throughput TCRbeta sequencing to look at T cell clonal expansion in alopecia areata. On the human side, TCRbeta sequencing was run on scalp tissue and on sorted CD4+ and CD8+ peripheral blood T cells from healthy controls and from alopecia areata patients with either patchy or totalis/universalis disease. Patients on tofacitinib were biopsied at baseline and after 4 and 24 weeks of treatment, and several of the patients also had a later scalp biopsy. Scalp clonality was compared across normal scalp (n=4), patchy alopecia areata scalp (n=8), and alopecia totalis/universalis scalp (n=8). RNA was extracted with the PAXgene miRNA kit for fixed scalp, the miRNeasy kit for PBMCs, and the RNeasy kit for mouse skin. Amplification of TCRbeta CDR3 regions was done by immunoSEQ multiplex PCR using 35 Vbeta forward primers and 13 Jbeta reverse primers.

Regarding this clone: Its antigen has not been determined. No base quality values were provided; no much bigger clone lies one nucleotide off.

The germline V gene yields ENHRY for CDR1 and SYGVKD for CDR2. The CDR3 goes from the cysteine to the phenylalanine over 13 residues. The entry retains the CDR3 DNA only, 39 bases that are in frame from base 1. V is clipped by 4 bases and J by 2 bases, and the sequence between their germline boundaries is 7 bases long. Per the publication, the time point label means: baseline before oral tofacitinib. From alopecia areata patients, peripheral blood was collected along with lesional scalp punch biopsies. PBMCs were isolated by density centrifugation and stained for CD3, CD4 and CD8, after which CD4+ and CD8+ T cells were sorted on a FACSAria. What the work shows at the level of the full study, not this receptor alone: Unlike mouse skin, which is dominated by gammadelta T cells, normal human skin has resident alphabeta T cells that are also sequenced, and this complicates analysis of the scalp TCR repertoire. Shared TCR sequences between patients were less evident than in mice, which may be partly attributable to HLA diversity in the patient population. Lesional scalp, especially in alopecia totalis/universalis, showed higher clonality and more expanded CD8+ clones than normal scalp, suggesting antigenic drive.

Preparation of the library involved the immunoSEQ multiplex PCR assay. To provide template for TCR sequencing, every sample had RNA extracted and reverse transcribed into cDNA. First-strand cDNA was synthesized using SuperScript III with a 2:1 mix of oligo-dT and random hexamers. Amplification bias was assessed with a synthetic immune receptor repertoire, and residual bias was removed computationally. Per the source publication's procedure: Raw reads were preprocessed to remove errors, and CDR3 was defined by IMGT conventions from the conserved cysteine to phenylalanine. To get clonality, Shannon entropy was normalized by log2 of the number of productive unique TCRs and the result was subtracted from 1. Whether each scalp clone was CD4 or CD8 was inferred by checking scalp TCRbeta sequences against the CD4 and CD8 repertoires from sorted blood. Here the immuneACCESS table is served through TCRdb, limited to in-frame sequences with V and J called. Missing clones are a known gap in these copies; in checked studies unresolved V genes cover under half, and the rest lacks a known reason. Clone size and the V and J calls come from that table; the DNA yielded D and trimming. Recorded for this sample are 110,000 to 150,000 clones; about three fifths of them occurred a single time. The ten largest make up roughly 6.7% of the sample.

Source: CD4+ T cells sorted from blood, taken at week 0. The sequence derives from a human donor with alopecia areata. The chain links TRBV10-3 with TRBJ2-3, with no reliable assignment of the D segment. This receptor carries the CDR3 CAISGPNTDTQYF. The nucleotides are TGTGCCATCAGTGGACCGAACACAGATACGCAGTATTTT.